Listed below are T cell receptor beta chains from one sample, sequenced in a study of T cells in Graves' hyperthyroidism and ophthalmopathy. MiXCR was run by TCRdb on the multiplex PCR reads, yielding one entry per CDR3 protein. The table lists around 580,000 distinct CDR3 sequences, around 15% of them singletons. The sequencing input was blood. The receptors come from a woman aged 18-35 years with Graves' hyperthyroidism. The CDR3 runs from the conserved cysteine through the conserved F or W. Each record gives: J gene, V gene, D gene, CDR3 length, clone size, CDR3 protein, CDR3 DNA. The D gene is left open where the match is weak. Clone size is shown for a subset of rows, as once, few, many or a class of expanded clone.

j_call: TRBJ2-7
v_call: TRBV4-1
d_call: -
cdr3_length: 12
clone_size: -
cdr3_aa: CASSQEGYEQYF
cdr3_nt: TGTGCCAGCAGCCAAGAAGGCTACGAGCAGTACTTC

j_call: TRBJ1-5
v_call: TRBV2
d_call: -
cdr3_length: 14
clone_size: many
cdr3_aa: CASSDVDWGQPQHF
cdr3_nt: TGTGCCAGCAGTGACGTTGACTGGGGTCAACCCCAGCATTTT

j_call: TRBJ2-1
v_call: TRBV18
d_call: TRBD2
cdr3_length: 17
clone_size: -
cdr3_aa: CASSPDHGLAGVGEQFF
cdr3_nt: TGTGCCAGCTCACCGGACCATGGCCTAGCGGGGGTCGGTGAGCAGTTCTTC

j_call: TRBJ2-3
v_call: TRBV11-2
d_call: TRBD2
cdr3_length: 17
clone_size: many
cdr3_aa: CASSVPGLAASTDTQYF
cdr3_nt: TGTGCCAGCAGCGTACCGGGACTAGCAGCTAGCACAGATACGCAGTATTTT

j_call: TRBJ2-7
v_call: TRBV2
d_call: TRBD1
cdr3_length: 13
clone_size: few
cdr3_aa: CASRGTDSYEQYF
cdr3_nt: TGTGCCAGCAGAGGGACAGATAGCTACGAGCAGTACTTC

j_call: TRBJ2-7
v_call: TRBV18
d_call: TRBD1
cdr3_length: 15
clone_size: -
cdr3_aa: CASSPPARGQGEQYF
cdr3_nt: TGTGCCAGCTCACCACCTGCCAGGGGGCAGGGCGAGCAGTACTTC

j_call: TRBJ1-6
v_call: TRBV12-3/TRBV12-4
d_call: TRBD1
cdr3_length: 15
clone_size: many
cdr3_aa: CASSRQGTYNSPLHF
cdr3_nt: TGTGCCAGCAGTAGACAGGGGACCTATAATTCACCCCTCCACTTT

j_call: TRBJ1-2
v_call: TRBV6-1
d_call: -
cdr3_length: 14
clone_size: -
cdr3_aa: CASRLPGTDYGYTF
cdr3_nt: TGTGCCAGCAGACTTCCAGGGACCGACTATGGCTACACCTTC

j_call: TRBJ1-6
v_call: TRBV6-1
d_call: TRBD1
cdr3_length: 13
clone_size: few
cdr3_aa: CASRPGTGSSVHF
cdr3_nt: TGTGCCAGCAGGCCCGGGACAGGGAGTTCCGTCCACTTT

j_call: TRBJ2-7
v_call: TRBV12-3/TRBV12-4
d_call: TRBD2
cdr3_length: 15
clone_size: many
cdr3_aa: CASSLGGGRAYEQYF
cdr3_nt: TGTGCCAGCAGTTTGGGGGGCGGGAGGGCCTACGAGCAGTACTTC